This passage covers 9 T cell receptor beta chains from one sample sequenced in a study of identical twins. TCRdb re-derived calls from the 5' RACE reads in MiXCR, one entry per CDR3 protein. The table records about 340,000 distinct CDR3 sequences, around an eighth of them present only once. The same sample was also studied in work on yellow fever vaccine responses in identical twins.

The source material was CD8+ T cells sorted from blood. These TCRs come from a young woman in good health.

J is TRBJ1-5 and V is TRBV7-8; no definite D call. The CDR3 covers 17 residues. Germline V gene data show CDR1 as SGHVS and CDR2 as FQNEAQ. V gave up 2 bases and J gave up 6 bases, with 20 bases separating them. The CDR3 DNA is TGTGCCAGCAGCTTATTCGGTGACGGGAGGTACAGTCAGCCCCAGCATTTT. Residues: CASSLFGDGRYSQPQHF.

This clonotype showed up just a few times. CDR3 region: CSASPAGDYNEQFF. DNA for the CDR3: TGCAGTGCTAGTCCGGCGGGGGACTACAATGAGCAGTTCTTC. The chain employs TRBV20-1 and TRBJ2-1; 7 nucleotides align to TRBD2. Trimming took 3 bases from V and 3 from J; bases not matched to a gene: 5. The CDR3 sequence is 14 residues long. Germline assignment: CDR1 DFQATT and CDR2 SNEGSKA (reference sequence).

This clonotype was detected only a few times. The V and J genes are TRBV2 and TRBJ2-3; TRBD2 matches 14 bases. Germline V lookup: CDR1 SNHLY, CDR2 FYNNEI. J lost 4 bases, V lost 5 bases, and 5 bases had no gene match. This CDR3 spans 16 amino acids. The CDR3 spells CASSPQTSGRADTQYF. CDR3 sequence (DNA): TGTGCCAGCAGTCCCCAGACTAGCGGGAGGGCAGATACGCAGTATTTT.

The chain has TRBV28 and TRBJ2-1; D is possibly TRBD2 (6 bases). CDR1 is MDHEN, CDR2 SYDVKM, per germline. Trimming pared 2 bases from V and 8 bases from J, leaving 13 bases between. The CDR3 totals 14 residues. This CDR3 reads CASSLGGVWDEQFF. CDR3 nucleotides: TGTGCCAGCAGTTTAGGCGGGGTCTGGGATGAGCAGTTCTTC. Variable domain in full (rest from reference TRBV28 and TRBJ2-1): DVKVTQSSRYLVKRTGEKVFLECVQDMDHENMFWYRQDPGLGLRLIYFSYDVKMKEKGDIPEGYSVSREKKERFSLILESASTNQTSMYLCASSLGGVWDEQFFGPGTRLTVL.

This chain uses TRBV20-1 with TRBJ2-1; 10 nucleotides align to TRBD2. The CDR3 runs to 16 residues. Germline loops: CDR1 DFQATT, CDR2 SNEGSKA (reference sequence). The ends lost 1 base at V and 9 bases at J; junction bases unmatched: 12. This CDR3 is CSARGPSGRAPSEQFF. CDR3 bases: TGCAGTGCTAGAGGTCCCAGCGGGAGGGCCCCTAGTGAGCAGTTCTTC.

V usage is TRBV4-1 and J usage is TRBJ2-7; tentatively, D is TRBD1 (6 bases). Trimming took 0 bases from V and 3 from J, leaving 15 bases between them. The length of the CDR3 is 16 residues. Germline assignment: CDR1 MGHRA and CDR2 YSYEKL. The CDR3 sequence is CASSQDPATGIYEQYV. DNA for the CDR3: TGCGCCAGCAGCCAAGATCCGGCCACAGGGATCTACGAGCAGTACGTC.

This clonotype has just a few counts. This rearrangement joins TRBV11-2 to TRBJ2-1, with 7 positions matching TRBD1. Trimming cost V 1 base and J 3 bases; bases outside gene matches: 6. The CDR3 length is 16 residues. Germline assignment: CDR1 SGHAT and CDR2 FQNNGV. The CDR3 nucleotides read TGTGCCAGCAGCTTAGGAGGGACAGATTACTACAATGAGCAGTTCTTC. This sequence encodes CASSLGGTDYYNEQFF.

The rearrangement joins TRBV20-1 to TRBJ2-3; 8 positions agree with TRBD2. V lost 4 bases to trimming and J lost 0 bases; unmatched junction nucleotides: 6. CDR1 is DFQATT, CDR2 SNEGSKA, per germline (reference sequence). CDR3 length: 15 amino acids. CDR3 bases: TGCAGTGCTAACGGGGGGGGCGATAGCACAGATACGCAGTATTTT. It yields the protein CSANGGGDSTDTQYF.

CDR3 protein: CASNKRASGRSSYNEQFF. The CDR3 DNA sequence: TGTGCCAGCAATAAACGGGCTAGCGGGAGGAGCTCCTACAATGAGCAGTTCTTC. The chain couples TRBV6-2 or TRBV6-3 to TRBJ2-1, with 11 bases aligning to TRBD2. The CDR3 contains 18 residues. In germline, CDR1 is MNHEY, CDR2 SVGEGT. V gave up 7 bases and J gave up 0 bases; unmatched junction bases: 11.